This T cell receptor (beta chain) was recorded in a study of CD8+CD57+ T cells in acquired aplastic anemia. At the level of the study: Sorted cells (CD4+ and CD8+) yielded DNA amounts that averaged roughly 3.2 ug.

This clonotype showed up just a few times. The germline V gene has CDR1 SGHTA and CDR2 FQGNSA. The CDR3 totals 15 residues. V gave up 5 bases and J gave up 8 bases, with 21 bases separating them. It was genomic DNA that served as the template for profiling TCR beta VDJ and CDR3. MiXCR was run by TCRdb on the reads, yielding one entry per CDR3 protein. Of approximately 190,000 distinct CDR3 sequences listed, under 55% are singletons. CD8+CD57+ cell expansion, shown by flow cytometry, had occurred in the patients selected for sequencing. Material: sorted CD4+, CD8+, or CD8+CD57+ T cells (not recorded which) from PBMCs. The sequence came from a human donor with aplastic anemia. V usage is TRBV7-2 and J usage is TRBJ1-2, with a tentative D call TRBD1 (6 bases). Written as DNA, the CDR3 is TGTGCCAGCAGCCTGGAAGGGGGGACCGGCTACGGCTACACCTTC. This gives the protein CASSLEGGTGYGYTF.